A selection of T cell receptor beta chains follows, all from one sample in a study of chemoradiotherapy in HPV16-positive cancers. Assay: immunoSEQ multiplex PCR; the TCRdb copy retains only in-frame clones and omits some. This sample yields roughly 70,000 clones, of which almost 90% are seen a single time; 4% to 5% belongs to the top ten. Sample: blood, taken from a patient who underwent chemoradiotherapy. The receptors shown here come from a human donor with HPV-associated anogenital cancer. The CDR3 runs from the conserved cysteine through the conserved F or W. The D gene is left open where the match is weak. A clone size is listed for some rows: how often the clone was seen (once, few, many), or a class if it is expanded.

CDR3: CASSPKVGF; DNA: TGTGCCAGCAGCCCCAAGGTAGGTTTT; size: NA; D: NA; V: TRBV5-4; length: 9; J: TRBJ1-3
CDR3: CASSSEIQETQYF; DNA: TGCGCCAGCAGCTCAGAAATCCAAGAGACCCAGTACTTC; size: NA; D: NA; V: TRBV5-1; length: 13; J: TRBJ2-5
CDR3: CASSKPGGRTEAFF; DNA: TGTGCCAGTAGTAAACCAGGGGGAAGGACTGAAGCTTTCTTT; size: NA; D: TRBD1; V: TRBV19; length: 14; J: TRBJ1-1
CDR3: CASSIPGEGNEKLFF; DNA: TGTGCCAGTAGTATACCTGGAGAGGGTAATGAAAAACTGTTTTTT; size: NA; D: NA; V: TRBV19; length: 15; J: TRBJ1-4
CDR3: CASSSERGVWSTEAFF; DNA: TGTGCCAGCAGCTCGGAAAGGGGGGTTTGGAGCACTGAAGCTTTCTTT; size: NA; D: NA; V: TRBV5-8; length: 16; J: TRBJ1-1
CDR3: CASSYVSGVLGETQYF; DNA: TGTGCCAGCAGTTACGTTTCGGGAGTCTTGGGAGAGACCCAGTACTTC; size: NA; D: NA; V: TRBV6-5; length: 16; J: TRBJ2-5
CDR3: CASSPGQGLKKKLFF; DNA: TGTGCCAGCAGTCCCGGACAGGGCCTGAAGAAAAAACTGTTTTTT; size: NA; D: TRBD1; V: TRBV6-5; length: 15; J: TRBJ1-4
CDR3: CATSTPKGAGDDTQYF; DNA: TGTGCCACCAGCACCCCCAAGGGAGCGGGAGACGATACGCAGTATTTT; size: NA; D: TRBD2; V: TRBV15; length: 16; J: TRBJ2-3
CDR3: CASSPSGTVNEKLFF; DNA: TGCGCCAGCAGCCCGTCGGGGACAGTCAATGAAAAACTGTTTTTT; size: NA; D: TRBD1; V: TRBV5-1; length: 15; J: TRBJ1-4
CDR3: CASSVGISGWSEGGETQYF; DNA: TGTGCCAGCAGCGTAGGAATTAGCGGCTGGTCGGAGGGGGGAGAGACCCAGTACTTC; size: NA; D: NA; V: TRBV9; length: 19; J: TRBJ2-5
CDR3: CASSEDRLAANTGELFF; DNA: TGCGCCAGCAGTGAGGATAGACTAGCGGCGAACACCGGGGAGCTGTTTTTT; size: NA; D: TRBD2; V: TRBV10-2; length: 17; J: TRBJ2-2
CDR3: CASSLGGANSQETQYF; DNA: TGCGCCAGCAGCTTGGGGGGAGCGAACTCCCAAGAGACCCAGTACTTC; size: NA; D: NA; V: TRBV5-1; length: 16; J: TRBJ2-5
CDR3: CASSGRGAGNTIYF; DNA: TGTGCCAGCAGCGGAAGAGGGGCTGGAAACACCATATATTTT; size: NA; D: NA; V: TRBV7-6; length: 14; J: TRBJ1-3
CDR3: CASSDPGTGDRRNTEAFF; DNA: TGTGCCAGCAGTGATCCCGGGACAGGGGATCGACGAAACACTGAAGCTTTCTTT; size: NA; D: TRBD1; V: TRBV6-1; length: 18; J: TRBJ1-1
CDR3: CASSLIPGQTYEQYF; DNA: TGCGCCAGCAGCTTGATCCCGGGACAGACCTACGAGCAGTACTTC; size: few; D: TRBD1; V: TRBV5-1; length: 15; J: TRBJ2-7
CDR3: CASSSQLAGGQETQYF; DNA: TGTGCCAGCAGCTCTCAACTAGCGGGGGGCCAAGAGACCCAGTACTTC; size: once; D: TRBD2; V: TRBV7-2; length: 16; J: TRBJ2-5
CDR3: CASSQEGSYEQYF; DNA: TGCGCCAGCAGCCAAGAAGGGTCCTACGAGCAGTACTTC; size: NA; D: NA; V: TRBV4-1; length: 13; J: TRBJ2-7
CDR3: CASSEKRTGNTGELFF; DNA: TGTGCCAGCAGTGAAAAGCGTACGGGAAACACCGGGGAGCTGTTTTTT; size: NA; D: NA; V: TRBV2; length: 16; J: TRBJ2-2
CDR3: CASDCGRGAEIYEQYF; DNA: TGTGCCAGCGACTGCGGTAGGGGGGCAGAGATCTACGAGCAGTACTTC; size: NA; D: NA; V: TRBV27; length: 16; J: TRBJ2-7
CDR3: CASSVAASRDTQYF; DNA: TGTGCCAGCAGCGTAGCTGCTAGCCGAGATACGCAGTATTTT; size: NA; D: NA; V: TRBV9; length: 14; J: TRBJ2-3
CDR3: CASRLTQRNEQFF; DNA: TGTGCCAGCAGGTTAACACAGCGCAATGAGCAGTTCTTC; size: NA; D: NA; V: TRBV27; length: 13; J: TRBJ2-1
CDR3: CASSQEWQGDYEQYF; DNA: TGCGCCAGCAGCCAAGAGTGGCAGGGTGACTACGAGCAGTACTTC; size: NA; D: NA; V: TRBV4-1; length: 15; J: TRBJ2-7
CDR3: CASSPLVQGTDTQYF; DNA: TGTGCCAGCTCACCACTGGTACAGGGTACAGATACGCAGTATTTT; size: NA; D: NA; V: TRBV18; length: 15; J: TRBJ2-3
CDR3: CASRSPGLADNEQFF; DNA: TGTGCCAGCAGATCACCGGGACTAGCGGACAATGAGCAGTTCTTC; size: NA; D: TRBD2; V: TRBV7-2; length: 15; J: TRBJ2-1
CDR3: CASSLDLGASGNTIYF; DNA: TGCGCCAGCAGCCTGGACTTGGGGGCCTCTGGAAACACCATATATTTT; size: NA; D: NA; V: TRBV5-1; length: 16; J: TRBJ1-3
CDR3: CASRESYEQYF; DNA: TGTGCCAGCCGGGAGTCCTACGAGCAGTACTTC; size: NA; D: NA; V: TRBV28; length: 11; J: TRBJ2-7
CDR3: CSVGGNNEQFF; DNA: TGCAGCGTTGGAGGAAACAATGAGCAGTTCTTC; size: NA; D: NA; V: TRBV29-1; length: 11; J: TRBJ2-1
CDR3: CASCYSGRRSYNEQFF; DNA: TGTGCCAGCTGTTATAGCGGGAGAAGGTCCTACAATGAGCAGTTCTTC; size: NA; D: TRBD2; V: TRBV28; length: 16; J: TRBJ2-1
CDR3: CASSERDSTDTQYF; DNA: TGTGCCAGCAGTGAGCGGGATAGCACAGATACGCAGTATTTT; size: NA; D: NA; V: TRBV6-4; length: 14; J: TRBJ2-3
CDR3: CASSPRDSRAVGEQYF; DNA: TGTGCCAGCAGCCCCCGGGACAGTAGGGCAGTGGGGGAGCAGTACTTC; size: NA; D: TRBD1; V: TRBV7-2; length: 16; J: TRBJ2-7
CDR3: CASSVVSTGVSGEQFF; DNA: TGTGCCAGCAGCGTAGTCTCGACAGGGGTCTCAGGTGAGCAGTTCTTC; size: NA; D: TRBD1; V: TRBV9; length: 16; J: TRBJ2-1
CDR3: CASSQGRQGMNTEAFF; DNA: TGCGCCAGCAGCCAAGGCCGACAGGGAATGAACACTGAAGCTTTCTTT; size: NA; D: TRBD1; V: TRBV4-1; length: 16; J: TRBJ1-1
CDR3: CASSPPAPAETEAFF; DNA: TGTGCCAGCAGTCCGCCCGCCCCGGCGGAGACTGAAGCTTTCTTT; size: NA; D: NA; V: TRBV28; length: 15; J: TRBJ1-1
CDR3: CASSPVSLSGPYEQYF; DNA: TGTGCCAGCAGCCCCGTGAGTCTTAGCGGCCCCTACGAGCAGTACTTC; size: few; D: NA; V: TRBV7-6; length: 16; J: TRBJ2-7
CDR3: CASSTYPGQAYEQYF; DNA: TGTGCCAGCAGTACCTATCCGGGACAGGCCTACGAGCAGTACTTC; size: NA; D: TRBD1; V: TRBV6-5; length: 15; J: TRBJ2-7
CDR3: CASSLGPFSDEQFF; DNA: TGTGCCAGCAGCTTAGGACCCTTCTCGGATGAGCAGTTCTTC; size: NA; D: NA; V: TRBV11-2; length: 14; J: TRBJ2-1
CDR3: CASSIEDNEQFF; DNA: TGTGCCAGTAGTATAGAGGACAATGAGCAGTTCTTC; size: NA; D: NA; V: TRBV19; length: 12; J: TRBJ2-1
CDR3: CASSTELRTDLGYTF; DNA: TGTGCCAGCAGCACCGAACTAAGGACAGATTTGGGCTACACCTTC; size: NA; D: NA; V: TRBV9; length: 15; J: TRBJ1-2
CDR3: CASSLVLEGDYGYTF; DNA: TGTGCCAGCAGCTTAGTTTTGGAGGGTGACTATGGCTACACCTTC; size: NA; D: NA; V: TRBV7-8; length: 15; J: TRBJ1-2
CDR3: CASSPSGGTIYF; DNA: TGCGCCAGCAGCCCCTCAGGCGGCACCATATATTTT; size: NA; D: NA; V: TRBV4-1; length: 12; J: TRBJ1-3
CDR3: CAWSVGTLNTGELFF; DNA: TGTGCCTGGAGTGTCGGGACCCTAAACACCGGGGAGCTGTTTTTT; size: NA; D: NA; V: TRBV30; length: 15; J: TRBJ2-2
CDR3: CASRLLRPASTDTQYF; DNA: TGTGCCAGCAGACTACTACGCCCTGCTAGCACAGATACGCAGTATTTT; size: NA; D: NA; V: TRBV28; length: 16; J: TRBJ2-3
CDR3: CASSQGQGLTDTQYF; DNA: TGCGCCAGCAGCCAAGGACAGGGCCTCACAGATACGCAGTATTTT; size: NA; D: TRBD1; V: TRBV4-1; length: 15; J: TRBJ2-3
CDR3: CASSSDRANQPQHF; DNA: TGTGCCAGCAGCTCGGACAGAGCTAATCAGCCCCAGCATTTT; size: NA; D: NA; V: TRBV7-2; length: 14; J: TRBJ1-5
CDR3: CASSERGPWGQPQHF; DNA: TGTGCCAGCAGTGAACGGGGGCCATGGGGTCAGCCCCAGCATTTT; size: NA; D: NA; V: TRBV2; length: 15; J: TRBJ1-5
CDR3: CASSPYTEAFF; DNA: TGTGCCAGCAGTCCCTACACTGAAGCTTTCTTT; size: NA; D: NA; V: TRBV6-5; length: 11; J: TRBJ1-1
CDR3: CASSFEQSNTGELFF; DNA: TGTGCCAGTAGTTTCGAGCAATCGAACACCGGGGAGCTGTTTTTT; size: NA; D: NA; V: TRBV19; length: 15; J: TRBJ2-2
CDR3: CASSKDSIAYEQYF; DNA: TGTGCCAGCTCAAAGGACTCAATCGCCTACGAGCAGTACTTC; size: few; D: NA; V: TRBV18; length: 14; J: TRBJ2-7
CDR3: CASSILQEAHNEQFF; DNA: TGTGCCAGTAGTATCCTACAGGAAGCCCACAATGAGCAGTTCTTC; size: NA; D: NA; V: TRBV19; length: 15; J: TRBJ2-1
CDR3: CASSTSGKQGEQFF; DNA: TGTGCCAGCAGTACTAGCGGGAAACAGGGTGAGCAGTTCTTC; size: NA; D: TRBD2; V: TRBV6-6; length: 14; J: TRBJ2-1
CDR3: CASSSPGGGEQFF; DNA: TGCGCCAGCAGCTCGCCAGGGGGCGGTGAGCAGTTCTTC; size: NA; D: TRBD1; V: TRBV5-1; length: 13; J: TRBJ2-1
CDR3: CASSVDPQVGVWTF; DNA: TGTGCCAGCAGCGTAGACCCTCAGGTGGGGGTCTGGACCTTC; size: NA; D: NA; V: TRBV28; length: 14; J: TRBJ1-2